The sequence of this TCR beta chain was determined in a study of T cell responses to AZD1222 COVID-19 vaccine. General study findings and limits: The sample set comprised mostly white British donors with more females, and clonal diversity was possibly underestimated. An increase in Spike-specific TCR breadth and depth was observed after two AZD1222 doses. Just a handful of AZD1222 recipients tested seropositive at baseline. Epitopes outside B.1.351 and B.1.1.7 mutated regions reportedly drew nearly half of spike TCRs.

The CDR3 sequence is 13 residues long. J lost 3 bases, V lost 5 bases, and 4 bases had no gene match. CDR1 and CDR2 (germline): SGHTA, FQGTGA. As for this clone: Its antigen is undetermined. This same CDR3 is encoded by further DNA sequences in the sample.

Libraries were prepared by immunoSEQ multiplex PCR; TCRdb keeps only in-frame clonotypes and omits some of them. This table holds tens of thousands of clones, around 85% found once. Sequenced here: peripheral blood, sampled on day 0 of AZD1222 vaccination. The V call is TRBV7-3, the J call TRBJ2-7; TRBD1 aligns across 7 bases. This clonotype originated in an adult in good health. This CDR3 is CASSLGDSYEQYF. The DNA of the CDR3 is TGTGCCAGCAGCCTCGGGGACAGCTACGAGCAGTACTTC.